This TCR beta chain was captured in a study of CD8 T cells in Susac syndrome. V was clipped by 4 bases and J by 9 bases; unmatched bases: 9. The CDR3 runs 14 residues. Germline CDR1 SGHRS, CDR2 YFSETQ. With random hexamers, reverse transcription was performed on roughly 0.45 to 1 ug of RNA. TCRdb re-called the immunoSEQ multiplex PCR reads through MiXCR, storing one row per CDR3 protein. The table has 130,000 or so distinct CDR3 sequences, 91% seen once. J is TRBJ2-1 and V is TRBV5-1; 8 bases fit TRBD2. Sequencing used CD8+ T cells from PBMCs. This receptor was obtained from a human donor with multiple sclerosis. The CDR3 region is CASSDPGLVTEQFF. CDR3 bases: TGCGCCAGCAGCGATCCGGGACTAGTAACTGAGCAGTTCTTC.